This T cell receptor (beta chain) was retrieved from a study of blood T cell repertoires in COVID-19. Whole-study context: Researchers got acute and convalescent COVID-19 samples from the United States, Italy and Spain. Sample material is recorded as cDNA or gDNA derived from T cells, B-cell-depleted T cells, or PBMCs.

How the authors handled the data: Scientists estimated how many nucleated cells there were by amplifying reference gene primers. The data were produced by immunoSEQ multiplex PCR, yet TCRdb's version contains in-frame clones alone and is incomplete. The V and J calls and clone size come from that table; D and trimming were worked out from the DNA. The sample has around 150,000 clones, roughly four fifths seen once. This CDR3 spans 16 amino acids. Germline V lookup: CDR1 MDHEN, CDR2 SYDVKM. V lost 6 bases and J lost 8; bases outside the gene matches: 16. J is TRBJ2-3 and V is TRBV28; 8 bases are a match to TRBD1. Source material: PBMCs or T cells enriched from blood (not recorded which). The TCR comes from a man over 45 who had recovered from COVID-19. CDR3 coding DNA: TGTGCCAGCAGCATCCACCTCCGGACAGGGTGGGGTACGCAGTATTTT. It is translated as CASSIHLRTGWGTQYF. The full variable domain, completed using reference TRBV28 and TRBJ2-3, is DVKVTQSSRYLVKRTGEKVFLECVQDMDHENMFWYRQDPGLGLRLIYFSYDVKMKEKGDIPEGYSVSREKKERFSLILESASTNQTSMYLCASSIHLRTGWGTQYFGPGTRLTVL.